The present T cell receptor (beta chain) was sequenced within a study of blood T cell repertoires in COVID-19. Study overall: Sources were T cells, B-cell-depleted T cells, or PBMCs; the material itself was cDNA or gDNA.

The age range of participants was 18 to 89 years, with residence in about two dozen US areas. Two negative PCRs, clearance, or symptom resolution were required of recovered Cohort 3 donors. Generated by immunoSEQ multiplex PCR, the TCRdb table keeps only in-frame clones and is missing some. The table lists 450,000 to 500,000 clones, 75% to 90% of them singletons. Germline V lookup: CDR1 MDHEN, CDR2 SYDVKM. Trimming shortened V by 3 bases and J by 10 bases, and 16 bases separated the two germline ends. The CDR3 extends over 15 amino acids. This clone appeared a single time. The gene calls are TRBV28 and TRBJ1-6; D is ambiguous. This TCR derives from a woman aged 18 to 35 who had recovered from COVID-19. The sample taken for sequencing was PBMCs or T cells enriched from blood (not recorded which). CDR3 region: CASSFFKDGESPLHF. The CDR3 DNA follows: TGTGCCAGCAGTTTTTTTAAAGATGGGGAGTCACCCCTCCACTTT.